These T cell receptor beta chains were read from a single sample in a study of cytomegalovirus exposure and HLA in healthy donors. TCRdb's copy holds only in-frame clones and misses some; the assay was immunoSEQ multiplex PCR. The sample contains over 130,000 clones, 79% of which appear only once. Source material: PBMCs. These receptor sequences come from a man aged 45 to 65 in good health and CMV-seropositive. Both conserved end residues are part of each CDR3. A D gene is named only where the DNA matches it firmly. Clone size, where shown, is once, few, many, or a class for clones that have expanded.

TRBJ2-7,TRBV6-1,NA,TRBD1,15,TGTGCCAGCAGTGAACTCCAGGGGGCCGCCTACGAGCAGTACTTC,CASSELQGAAYEQYF
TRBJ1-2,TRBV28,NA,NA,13,TGTGCCAGCAGCCCGACAGGACCCTATGGCTACACCTTC,CASSPTGPYGYTF
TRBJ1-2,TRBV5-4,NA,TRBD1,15,TGTGCCAGCAGCCTAGACAGGGTCCCCCTCTATGGCTACACCTTC,CASSLDRVPLYGYTF
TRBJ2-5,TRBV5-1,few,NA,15,TGCGCCAGCAGCTTGTGGGAGACCGACCAAGAGACCCAGTACTTC,CASSLWETDQETQYF
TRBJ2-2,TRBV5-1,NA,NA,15,TGCGCCAGCAGCCACGATAGCGGTTCTGGCGGGGAGCTGTTTTTT,CASSHDSGSGGELFF
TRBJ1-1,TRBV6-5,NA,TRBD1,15,TGTGCCAGCAGGCGAGGGGGCATGGGGAACACTGAAGCTTTCTTT,CASRRGGMGNTEAFF
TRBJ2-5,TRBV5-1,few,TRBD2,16,TGCGCCAGCAGCTCCGGGACTAGCGGGCCTCAAGAGACCCAGTACTTC,CASSSGTSGPQETQYF
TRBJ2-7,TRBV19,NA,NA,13,TGTGCCAGTAGTATGACAGATACCTACGAGCAGTACTTC,CASSMTDTYEQYF
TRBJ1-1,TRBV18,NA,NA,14,TGTGCCAGCTCACCGTCACCAGGGGAGGGGGAGACTTTCTTT,CASSPSPGEGETFF
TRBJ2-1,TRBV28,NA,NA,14,TGTGCCAGCAGGCCGCGGGGGCGGGAAGTTGAGCAGTTCTTC,CASRPRGREVEQFF
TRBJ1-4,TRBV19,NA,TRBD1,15,TGTGCCAGTAAGGGGGCAGGGAGGACTAATGAAAAACTGTTTTTT,CASKGAGRTNEKLFF
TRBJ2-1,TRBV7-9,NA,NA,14,TGTGCCACTTCTCCAGGGCGGGAAATCAATGAGCAGTTCTTC,CATSPGREINEQFF
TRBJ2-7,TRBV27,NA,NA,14,TGTGCCAGCAGTTTATCGGCAGGGTCCCACGAGCAGTACTTC,CASSLSAGSHEQYF
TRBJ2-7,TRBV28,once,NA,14,TGTGCCAGCAGTTTATGGCTCGGGGGCTACGAGCAGTACTTC,CASSLWLGGYEQYF
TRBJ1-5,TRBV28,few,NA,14,TGTGCCAGCAGAACATATCGACAAAATCAGCCCCAGCATTTT,CASRTYRQNQPQHF
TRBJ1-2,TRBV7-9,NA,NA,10,TGTGCCAGCAGCTTCGGGGGCTACACCTTC,CASSFGGYTF
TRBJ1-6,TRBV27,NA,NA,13,TGTGCCAGCAGCCTTTCGGGGTCCTCACCCCTCCACTTT,CASSLSGSSPLHF
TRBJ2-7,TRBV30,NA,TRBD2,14,TGTGCCTGGAGTGTGAACAAGCGGGGCTACGAGCAGTACTTC,CAWSVNKRGYEQYF
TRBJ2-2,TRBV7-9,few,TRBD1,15,TGTTCCAGCAGCCGAGGGACAGCCGACACCGGGGAGCTGTTTTTT,CSSSRGTADTGELFF
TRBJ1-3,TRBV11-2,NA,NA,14,TGTGCCAGCAGCTTAACAGGGCCTGGAAACACCATATATTTT,CASSLTGPGNTIYF
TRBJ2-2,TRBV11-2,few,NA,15,TGTGCCAGCAGCCCCAGGGGTTTCGACGCCGGGGAGCTGTTTTTT,CASSPRGFDAGELFF
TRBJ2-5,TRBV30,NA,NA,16,TGTGCCTGGAGTGTAAGTGGGAGTCGGTATGCCAAGACCCAGTACTTC,CAWSVSGSRYAKTQYF
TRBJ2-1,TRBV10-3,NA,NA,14,TGTGCCATCAGTGAGTCGATAGTGGACAATGAGCAGTTCTTC,CAISESIVDNEQFF
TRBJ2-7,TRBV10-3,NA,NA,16,TGTGCCATCAGTGAGTCACCGGGTTTCCGCTCCTACGAGCAGTACTTC,CAISESPGFRSYEQYF
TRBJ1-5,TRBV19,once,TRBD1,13,TGTGCCAGCGACAGGGGGGACAATCAGCCCCAGCATTTT,CASDRGDNQPQHF
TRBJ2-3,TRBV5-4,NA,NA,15,TGTGCCAGCAGCTTGGCCAGCGGGAGCACAGATACGCAGTATTTT,CASSLASGSTDTQYF
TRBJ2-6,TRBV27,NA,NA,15,TGTGCCAGCAGTAGCAGAGGCCCTGGGGCCAACGTCCTGACTTTC,CASSSRGPGANVLTF
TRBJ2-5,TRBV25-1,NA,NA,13,TGTGCCGGCGCGCCGCCGGAGCGAGAGACCCAGTACTTC,CAGAPPERETQYF
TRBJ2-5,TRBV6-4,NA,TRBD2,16,TGTGCCAGCAGTGACTCGATGCGGGAGCACCAAGAGACCCAGTACTTC,CASSDSMREHQETQYF
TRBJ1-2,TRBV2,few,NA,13,TGTGCCAGCAGTCTCACAGGGAACTATGGCTACACCTTC,CASSLTGNYGYTF
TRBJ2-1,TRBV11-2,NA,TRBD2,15,TGTGCCAGCAGCTTAGATGGACTAGCGGGAGGCCCCCGGTTCTTC,CASSLDGLAGGPRFF
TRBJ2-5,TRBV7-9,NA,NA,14,TGTGCCAGCAGCGCCTCGGTCGACAAGGAGACCCAGTACTTC,CASSASVDKETQYF
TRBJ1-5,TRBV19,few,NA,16,TGTGCCAGTAGTATAAGCAGGACAAATAGCAATCAGCCCCAGCATTTT,CASSISRTNSNQPQHF
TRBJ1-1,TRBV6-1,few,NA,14,TGTGCCAGCAGTGAAATCGCGTTGAACACTGAAGCTTTCTTT,CASSEIALNTEAFF
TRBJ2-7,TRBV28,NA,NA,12,TGTGCCAGCAACTCACCCTCCTACGAGCAGTACTTC,CASNSPSYEQYF
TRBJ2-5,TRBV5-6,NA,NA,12,TGTGCCAGCAGCTTCGACAGGAGGACCCAGTACTTC,CASSFDRRTQYF
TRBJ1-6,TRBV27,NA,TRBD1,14,TGTGCCAGCAGACAGGGGACCTATAATTCACCCCTCCACTTT,CASRQGTYNSPLHF
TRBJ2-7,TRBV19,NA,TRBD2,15,TGTGCCAGTAAACTAGCGGGAGCAAGCTCCTACGAGCAGTACTTC,CASKLAGASSYEQYF
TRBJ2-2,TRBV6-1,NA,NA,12,TGTGCCAGCAGCTCCTACTCCGGGGAGCTGTTTTTT,CASSSYSGELFF
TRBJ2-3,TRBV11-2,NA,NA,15,TGTGCCAGCAGCTTATTGGGGGGAGAGGGAGATACGCAGTATTTT,CASSLLGGEGDTQYF
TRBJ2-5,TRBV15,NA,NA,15,TGTGCCACCAGCAGAGTATCGGACTATATGGAGACCCAGTACTTC,CATSRVSDYMETQYF
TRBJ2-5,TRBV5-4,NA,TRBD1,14,TGTGCCAGCAGCTGGGACAGTGGGCAAGAGACCCAGTACTTC,CASSWDSGQETQYF
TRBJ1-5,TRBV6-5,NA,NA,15,TGTGCCAGCAGCGGGGAGGGGTATAACAATCAGCCCCAGCATTTT,CASSGEGYNNQPQHF
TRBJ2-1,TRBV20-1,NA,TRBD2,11,TGCAGTGCTAGAAGCCGGGACTACAAGTTCTTC,CSARSRDYKFF
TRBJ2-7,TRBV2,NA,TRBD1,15,TGTGCCAGCAGCGAAGAAATTGGGACAGTCTACGAGCAGTACTTC,CASSEEIGTVYEQYF
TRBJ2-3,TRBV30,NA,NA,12,TGTGCCTGGAGTTCCTTCCCAGATACGCAGTATTTT,CAWSSFPDTQYF
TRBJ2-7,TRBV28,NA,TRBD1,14,TGTGCCAGCAGATCGGGACAGGGGTCCTACGAGCAGTACTTC,CASRSGQGSYEQYF
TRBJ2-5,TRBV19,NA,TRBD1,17,TGTGCCAGTAGTAACCCCATTGGTGGGACAGGGTTGGAGACCCAGTACTTC,CASSNPIGGTGLETQYF
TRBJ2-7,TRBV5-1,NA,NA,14,TGCGCCAGCAGCTTGGGTACAGGGTTCTACGAGCAGTACTTC,CASSLGTGFYEQYF
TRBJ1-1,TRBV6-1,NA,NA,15,TGTGCCAGCAGTGAAGCGGCGGATCTGAACACTGGAGCCTTCTTT,CASSEAADLNTGAFF
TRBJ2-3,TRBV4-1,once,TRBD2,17,TGCGCCAGCAGCCAACCGGGACTAGCGGCACGGGCAGATACGCAGTATTTT,CASSQPGLAARADTQYF
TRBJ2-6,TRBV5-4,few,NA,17,TGTGCCAGCAGCTTGGTCCCGACAGGCCCTGGGGCCAACGTCCTGACTTTC,CASSLVPTGPGANVLTF
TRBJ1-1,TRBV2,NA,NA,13,TGTGCCAGCACACAGGGTGAGAACACTGAAGCTTTCTTT,CASTQGENTEAFF
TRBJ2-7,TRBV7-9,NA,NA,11,TGTGCCAGCAGCCCACTCCTGGAGCAGTACTTC,CASSPLLEQYF
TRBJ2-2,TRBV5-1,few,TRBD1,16,TGCGCCAGCAGGCGACAGGGGTCGGTAGAGGCCGGGGAGCTGTTTTTT,CASRRQGSVEAGELFF
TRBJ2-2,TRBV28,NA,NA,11,TGTGCCAGCAGCTACACCGGGGAGCTGTTTTTT,CASSYTGELFF
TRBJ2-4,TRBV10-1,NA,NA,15,TGCGCCAGCAGTGAGTCGTCGGGAGTGGGAAACATTCAGTACTTC,CASSESSGVGNIQYF
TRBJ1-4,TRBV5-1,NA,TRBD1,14,TGCGCCAGCAGCTTGGGACAGGGGAATGAAAAACTGTTTTTT,CASSLGQGNEKLFF
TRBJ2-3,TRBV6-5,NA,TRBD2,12,TGTGCCAGCCTAGCGGGAGAAGGTACGCAGTATTTT,CASLAGEGTQYF